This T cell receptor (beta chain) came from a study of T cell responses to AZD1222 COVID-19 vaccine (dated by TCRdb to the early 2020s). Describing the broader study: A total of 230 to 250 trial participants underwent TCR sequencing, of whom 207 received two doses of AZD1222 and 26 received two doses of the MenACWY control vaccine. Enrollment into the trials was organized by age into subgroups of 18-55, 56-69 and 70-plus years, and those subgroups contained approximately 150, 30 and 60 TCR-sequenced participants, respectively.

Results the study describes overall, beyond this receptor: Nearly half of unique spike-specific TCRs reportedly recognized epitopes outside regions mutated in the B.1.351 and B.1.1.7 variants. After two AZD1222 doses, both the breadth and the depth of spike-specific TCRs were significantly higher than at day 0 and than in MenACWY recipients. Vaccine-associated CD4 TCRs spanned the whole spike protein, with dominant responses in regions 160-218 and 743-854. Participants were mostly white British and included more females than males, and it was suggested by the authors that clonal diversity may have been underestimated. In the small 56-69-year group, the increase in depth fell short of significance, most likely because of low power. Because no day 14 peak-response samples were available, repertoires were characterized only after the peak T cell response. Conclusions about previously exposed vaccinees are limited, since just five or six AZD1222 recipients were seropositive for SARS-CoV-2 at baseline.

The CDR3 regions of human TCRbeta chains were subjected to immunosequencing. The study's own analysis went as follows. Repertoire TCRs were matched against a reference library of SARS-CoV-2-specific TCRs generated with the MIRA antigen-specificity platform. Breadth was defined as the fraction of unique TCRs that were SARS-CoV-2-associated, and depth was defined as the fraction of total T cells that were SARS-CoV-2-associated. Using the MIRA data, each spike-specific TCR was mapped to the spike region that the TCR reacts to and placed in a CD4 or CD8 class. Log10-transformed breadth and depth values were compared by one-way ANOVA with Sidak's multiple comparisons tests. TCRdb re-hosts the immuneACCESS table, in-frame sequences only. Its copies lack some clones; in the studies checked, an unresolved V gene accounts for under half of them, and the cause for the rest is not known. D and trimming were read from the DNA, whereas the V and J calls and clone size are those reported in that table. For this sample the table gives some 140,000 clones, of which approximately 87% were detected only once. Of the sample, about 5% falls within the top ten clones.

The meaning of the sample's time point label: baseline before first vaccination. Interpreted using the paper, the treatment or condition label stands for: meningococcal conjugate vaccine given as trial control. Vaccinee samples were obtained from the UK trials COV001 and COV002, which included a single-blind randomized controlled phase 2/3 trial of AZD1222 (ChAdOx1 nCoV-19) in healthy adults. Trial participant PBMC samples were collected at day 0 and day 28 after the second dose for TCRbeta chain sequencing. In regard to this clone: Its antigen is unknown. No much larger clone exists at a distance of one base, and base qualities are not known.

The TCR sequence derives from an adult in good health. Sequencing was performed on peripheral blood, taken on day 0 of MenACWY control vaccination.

CDR3 loop: CASSSFGGHAREQYF. The DNA is as follows: TGTGCCAGCAGTTCCTTTGGCGGGCATGCTCGCGAGCAGTACTTC. The receptor chain draws on TRBV27 and TRBJ2-7, with TRBD2 tentatively as D gene (5 bases match). The CDR3 sequence holds 15 residues, the cysteine and phenylalanine included. The CDR3 DNA has 45 bases and is translated from base 1. Based on the germline V gene (reference sequence), the CDR1 and CDR2 sequences are MNHEY and SMNVEV. Deletion took 4 bases off V and 6 bases off J, with a span of 19 bases between the germline ends.